This T cell receptor (beta chain) was sequenced during a study of a mutant IDH1 vaccine in newly diagnosed glioma. Background on the study: Eight vaccine injections were given to patients in weeks 1, 3, 5, 7, 11, 15, 19 and 23. Radiotherapy alone preceded vaccination by 4-6 weeks; alternatively, vaccination started with temozolomide cycles.

Time point noted: week 5, during vaccination. Vaccine doses each comprised 300 ug of mutant IDH1 20-mer peptide, with topical imiquimod. New IDH1-mutant, ATRX-lost WHO grade 3 or 4 astrocytomas occurred in donors. On this clone itself: Its specificity is unknown.

Sequencing used immunoSEQ multiplex PCR; TCRdb keeps in-frame clones, though not all of them. This sample carries nearly 30,000 clones, 87% of them seen once, and the ten largest clones take over 2.5%. Germline CDR1 and CDR2: MNHNS and SASEGT. V was cut by 6 bases and J by 3 bases, with 11 bases left in between. The CDR3 has 14 residues. The sequence derives from a woman aged 40 to 50 with glioma. Some clones in this sample may be carry-over from other donors' samples. Sequencing used peripheral blood mononuclear cells (PBMCs), obtained from a glioma patient whose treatment included an IDH1 peptide vaccine. This chain links TRBV6-1 with TRBJ2-2, with a possible D match to TRBD1 (5 bases). CDR3: CASSPGPDTGELFF. The CDR3 DNA reads as TGTGCCAGCAGCCCAGGGCCGGACACCGGGGAGCTGTTTTTT.